Given below is one T cell receptor (beta chain) in context. Its antigen remains unidentified. The data belong to a study of monozygotic twins with inflammatory bowel disease. The CDR3 sequence is 14 residues long. Germline assignment: CDR1 SGHKS and CDR2 YYEKEE (reference sequence). Two rounds of nested PCR, of roughly 17 and 9 cycles, were run on TCRalpha and TCRbeta cDNA. TCRdb re-called the 5' RACE reads and catalogs CDR3 proteins one per entry, DNA excluded. Seen in this sample are around 370,000 distinct CDR3 sequences; the ten most common clones hold 2.6%. Study results and caveats: IBD patients exhibited fewer clonotypes shared with other individuals than healthy twins, particularly with disease activity. Limited power may explain why concordant and discordant twins showed no difference in repertoire similarity. Some repertoire variability may stem from patients' differing immunosuppressive treatments.

This receptor was obtained from a human donor with ulcerative colitis or Crohn's disease, or a healthy co-twin of an affected twin (not recorded which). Sequenced material: blood. V gene TRBV5-5 combines with J gene TRBJ1-1; the TCRdb call, TRBD1, lacks DNA for checking. The CDR3 loop reads CASSLEGVRTEAFF.